This T cell receptor (beta chain) originates from a study of Ad26.COV2.S vaccination and SARS-CoV-2 variants. About the research overall: Once, or twice with 56 days between doses, Ad26.COV2.S was given intramuscularly. Study-level results: People given the vaccine had a wider spike-specific TCR breadth than placebo recipients did. Substantial breadth in spike-specific CD8+ and CD4+ T cell responses was reportedly seen after vaccination.

Notes on this clone: Its specificity is not known.

Sequenced by immunoSEQ multiplex PCR; TCRdb stores in-frame clones only, minus some. The data hold 500,000 or so clones, with 87% observed a single time. Treatment indicated: roughly 19 received Ad26.COV2.S at low or high dose, single or two shots; several received placebo; per-sample allocation not given. Collection of the samples took place on day 63 after the first injection of vaccine or placebo. Germline V gene data show CDR1 as SEHNR and CDR2 as FQNEAQ (reference sequence). The CDR3 consists of 12 residues. V was clipped by 4 bases and J by 8 bases, with 11 bases between them. Sequences were derived from peripheral blood, sampled in a trial of Ad26.COV2.S vaccine versus placebo. The chain links TRBV7-9 to TRBJ1-2; D remains ambiguous. The sequence came from a person between 18 and 60 years old who received the Ad26.COV2.S COVID-19 vaccine or a placebo. The CDR3 sequence is CASSSTPRGYTF. In nucleotides, the CDR3 is TGTGCCAGCAGCTCTACCCCGCGGGGCTACACCTTC.